This T cell receptor (beta chain) was sequenced in a study of blood T cells in healthy people across ages (dated by TCRdb to between 2015 and 2017). About the full investigation: In model experiments, roughly one uniquely barcoded TCR beta cDNA molecule per two T cells was captured by template switching. To avoid experimental bias, donors of different ages were distributed randomly across sequencing lanes. Using the same blood draw, the study looked at two additional independent replicas of 1 million unique cDNA reads for two donors, one aged 18 to 29 and the other aged 80 or older. Donors were grouped into four age groups: young (average 16 years), middle-aged (under 40), aged (around 60) and long-lived (approximately 78). Age-related changes in TCR beta repertoire diversity were measured in the study by deep sequencing normalized with unique cDNA molecular identifiers.

From a lookup of the germline V gene (reference sequence), CDR1 and CDR2 are SGHKS and YYEKEE. There are 15 amino acids in the CDR3, from cysteine to phenylalanine inclusive. The read is trimmed to its CDR3 DNA, 45 bases read in frame from base 1. V loses 3 bases, J loses 6 bases, and the germline ends lie 19 bases apart. The library was produced with 5' RACE. Sequencing took place on an Illumina HiSeq 2500. A second PCR of about 7 to 12 cycles was performed with a sample-barcoded 5' primer and a J-beta primer mix. Each TCR beta cDNA molecule received a unique molecular identifier from a template-switch 5' adaptor carrying 12 random nucleotides. Each sample yielded at least 2.5 million CDR3-containing paired-end reads. First-strand cDNA was synthesized from all RNA with the Mint cDNA synthesis kit, primed by a TRBC-specific oligonucleotide. Following uracil-DNA glycosylase treatment, all cDNA underwent a first 18-cycle PCR with the universal primers M1SS and BC2_uni_R. The published analysis was carried out like this. For normalization, 1 million high-quality reads were randomly selected from each sample, with every read carrying a distinct molecular identifier. Instead of being binned into consensus sequences, reads with shared molecular identifiers were discarded. MiTCR, with a Q25 quality threshold and the strictest error-elimination algorithm, was used for CDR3 identification, clonotype clustering and error correction. A nonparametric unseen species model with Euler transformation was used to estimate lower-bound total TCR beta diversity. TCRdb reanalyzed the raw reads on its own, using fastp at Q25 for trimming and MiXCR for clone calling, and kept in-frame beta chains. Rows matching on CDR3 protein sequence are summarized as one entry with the most common DNA and genes. The V and J calls follow TCRdb's processing rather than the paper's. The sample table holds some 1.5 million distinct CDR3 sequences, of which roughly 27% were seen once. Of the sample, 7.7% is held by the ten largest clones.

Systemically healthy Caucasian individuals from Russia, some 38 in total and aged roughly 6 to 100 years, were included as donors. Roughly 10 milliliters of peripheral blood were drawn from each donor into EDTA-treated Vacutainer tubes. Ficoll-Paque density-gradient centrifugation was used to isolate PBMCs, with at least 6 million per sample. Total RNA was extracted from PBMCs with Trizol reagent, with at least 6 micrograms obtained per sample. The percentages of naive CD45RAhigh/CD27high T cells were determined by flow cytometry on a PBMC aliquot from every donor. Overall study results and their limits: There was a strong correlation between observed TCR beta diversity and the percentage of naive T cells measured by flow cytometry. Observed TCR beta diversity per million T cells fell roughly linearly with age, and a significant reduction was already apparent by age roughly 40. Because profiling used bulk unsorted PBMCs, naive and antigen-experienced compartments could not be compared conclusively. Because the CMV infection status of the donors was unknown, age-related changes in expanded clonotypes may potentially have been confounded. Estimates of total diversity based on one million sequenced T cells were considered lower bounds and underestimates. The long-lived group showed more naive CD4+ T cells, fewer expanded clones and increased TCR diversity than the aged group, suggesting age selection.

This clonotype occurred a few times. Its binding antigen is unknown. Base qualities were left out, and no much larger clone turns up one base away. This sequence uses TRBV5-5 and TRBJ2-7; TRBD1 is possibly the D segment (5 matching bases). The sequence came from a woman aged 25-40 years in good health. The sample was blood. The CDR3 protein sequence reads: CASSSYGSPQGEQYF. The DNA sequence reads TGTGCCAGCAGCTCCTACGGAAGCCCTCAGGGCGAGCAGTACTTC.